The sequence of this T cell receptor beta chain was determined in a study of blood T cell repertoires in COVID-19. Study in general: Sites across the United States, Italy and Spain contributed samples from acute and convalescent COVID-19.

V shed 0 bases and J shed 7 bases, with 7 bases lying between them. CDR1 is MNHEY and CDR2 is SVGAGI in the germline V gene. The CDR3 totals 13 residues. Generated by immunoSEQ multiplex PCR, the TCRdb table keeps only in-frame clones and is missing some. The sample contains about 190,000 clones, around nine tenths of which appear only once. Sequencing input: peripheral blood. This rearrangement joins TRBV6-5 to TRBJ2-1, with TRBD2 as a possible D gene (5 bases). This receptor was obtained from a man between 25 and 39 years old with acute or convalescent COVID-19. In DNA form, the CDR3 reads TGTGCCAGCAGTTACTCTTCGGGGAATGAGCAGTTCTTC. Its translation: CASSYSSGNEQFF.